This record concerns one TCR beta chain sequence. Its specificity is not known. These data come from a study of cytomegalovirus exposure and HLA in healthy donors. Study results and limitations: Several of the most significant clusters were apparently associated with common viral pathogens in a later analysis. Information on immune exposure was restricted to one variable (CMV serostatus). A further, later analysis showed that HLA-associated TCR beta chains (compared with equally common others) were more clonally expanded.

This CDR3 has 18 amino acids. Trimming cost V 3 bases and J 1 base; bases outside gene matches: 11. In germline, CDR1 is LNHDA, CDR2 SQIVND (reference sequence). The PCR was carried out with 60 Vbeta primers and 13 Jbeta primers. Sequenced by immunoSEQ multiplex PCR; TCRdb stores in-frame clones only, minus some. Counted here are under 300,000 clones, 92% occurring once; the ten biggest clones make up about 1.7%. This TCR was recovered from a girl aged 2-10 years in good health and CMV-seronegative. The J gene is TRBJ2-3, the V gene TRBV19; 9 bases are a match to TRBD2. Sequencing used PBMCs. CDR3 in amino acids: CASSIGGTSGFRTDTQYF. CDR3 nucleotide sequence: TGTGCCAGTAGTATCGGTGGAACTAGCGGGTTCCGCACAGATACGCAGTATTTT. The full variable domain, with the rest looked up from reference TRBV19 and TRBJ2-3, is DGGITQSPKYLFRKEGQNVTLSCEQNLNHDAMYWYRQDPGQGLRLIYYSQIVNDFQKGDIAEGYSVSREKKESFPLTVTSAQKNPTAFYLCASSIGGTSGFRTDTQYFGPGTRLTVL.